This T cell receptor beta chain comes out of a study of blood T cell repertoires in COVID-19. Study details: The United States, Italy and Spain supplied acute and convalescent COVID-19 samples. Nucleic acid was either cDNA or gDNA, and it came from T cells, B-cell-depleted T cells, or PBMCs.

Study processing details: Estimates of nucleated cell counts were drawn from the amplification of reference gene primers. The method was immunoSEQ multiplex PCR; TCRdb's version includes in-frame clones alone and lacks a portion of them. The V and J calls and the clone size are those of that table, but D and trimming were determined from the DNA. The data hold around 250,000 clones, with 82% observed a single time. V dropped 5 bases and J dropped 2; count of bases not matched to a gene: 5. This CDR3 comprises 16 residues. Germline V gives CDR1 MGHDK, CDR2 SYGVNS. This chain joins TRBV25-1 and TRBJ2-6, with 8 bases fitting TRBD1. Sequencing was carried out using peripheral blood. This clonotype was obtained from a woman at least 80 years old with acute or convalescent COVID-19. Here the CDR3 reads CASSTIQGAGANVLTF. The CDR3 region has the DNA TGTGCCAGCAGTACGATACAGGGGGCTGGGGCCAACGTCCTGACTTTC.